The 23 T cell receptor beta chains listed next were all sequenced from one sample in a study of blood T cell repertoires in COVID-19. Assay: immunoSEQ multiplex PCR; the TCRdb copy retains only in-frame clones and omits some. The sample shows approximately 180,000 clones, more than 75% of them seen only once. Input material: PBMCs or T cells enriched from blood (not recorded which). Every receptor here comes from a human donor with acute COVID-19. The donor label of this sample is uncertain.

This clone was seen more than once but under ten times. The chain employs TRBV19 and TRBJ2-7, with TRBD1 identical over 8 bases. The germline V gene encodes CDR1 LNHDA and CDR2 SQIVND (reference sequence). Germline trimming cut 8 bases from V and 1 base from J; bases unmatched to any gene: 4. This CDR3 is 13 amino acids long. The CDR3 DNA sequence: TGTGCCAGTGAAAACAGGGGGTCCTACGAGCAGTACTTC. This encodes CASENRGSYEQYF.

J is TRBJ1-2 and V is TRBV7-2, with TRBD1 as a possible D gene (6 bases). V was shortened by 6 bases and J by 4 bases, with 9 bases between the two germline ends. The length of the CDR3 is 12 residues. The germline gives CDR1 SGHTA, CDR2 FQGNSA. The CDR3 loop is CASSYRAYGYTF. The CDR3 DNA follows: TGTGCCAGCAGTTACAGGGCCTATGGCTACACCTTC.

The genes are TRBV14 and TRBJ2-3; maybe TRBD1 (5 bases). Germline V lookup: CDR1 SGHDN, CDR2 FVKESK. Trimming took off 8 bases at V and 1 base at J, with 19 bases between the two ends. The CDR3 is 16 amino acids. The CDR3 reads CASPSVLGLGTDTQYF. The CDR3 bases are TGTGCCAGCCCGAGCGTTCTGGGGCTCGGCACAGATACGCAGTATTTT. Full variable domain (remainder filled in from reference TRBV14 and TRBJ2-3): EAGVTQFPSHSVIEKGQTVTLRCDPISGHDNLYWYRRVMGKEIKFLLHFVKESKQDESGMPNNRFLAERTGGTYSTLKVQPAELEDSGVYFCASPSVLGLGTDTQYFGPGTRLTVL.

V gene TRBV4-1 combines with J gene TRBJ1-2; 8 positions agree with TRBD1. The junction had 10 bases not matched to a gene; V was cut back by 5 bases and J by 8 bases. CDR1 is MGHRA and CDR2 is YSYEKL in the germline V gene. This CDR3 is 14 amino acids long. DNA of the CDR3: TGCGCCAGCAGCTCTCCCAGGGGGCTAGGCGGCTACACCTTC. It specifies CASSSPRGLGGYTF.

This chain uses TRBV27 with TRBJ1-2; 8 nucleotides match TRBD1. V shed 2 bases and J 8 bases; nucleotides not matched to a gene: 4. Germline lookup yields CDR1 MNHEY and CDR2 SMNVEV (reference sequence). The CDR3 extends over 13 amino acids. Here the CDR3 DNA reads TGTGCCAGCAGTTTACAGGGGGCGAGGGGCTACACCTTC. It codes for CASSLQGARGYTF.

V is TRBV27 and J is TRBJ1-2; D is perhaps TRBD1 (5 bases). The CDR3 is 13 amino acids. V was pared by 8 bases and J by 8 bases, with 18 bases between. Per the germline V gene, CDR1 is MNHEY and CDR2 is SMNVEV (reference sequence). This chain's CDR3 is CASRPLQGEGYTF. DNA of the CDR3: TGTGCCAGCCGCCCCCTCCAGGGCGAAGGCTACACCTTC.

The J gene is TRBJ2-5, the V gene TRBV12-3 or TRBV12-4, with D possibly TRBD1 on 5 matching bases. Trimming pared 5 bases from V and 3 bases from J, leaving 10 bases between. The CDR3 runs 13 residues. CDR3 sequence (DNA): TGTGCCAGCAGTCGACAGAAAAAAGAGACCCAGTACTTC. It specifies CASSRQKKETQYF.

This chain connects TRBV18 to TRBJ2-5, with TRBD1 matching 11 bases. CDR1 KGHSH and CDR2 LQKENI come from the germline V gene. CDR3 length equals 15 residues. The ends lost 3 bases at V and 1 base at J; junction bases unmatched: 1. The CDR3 nucleotides read TGTGCCAGCTCACCTGGGACAGGGGGCCAAGAGACCCAGTACTTC. Translated, it gives CASSPGTGGQETQYF.

This chain links TRBV19 with TRBJ2-7; 9 bases agree with TRBD1. CDR1 and CDR2 (germline): LNHDA, SQIVND (reference sequence). This CDR3 spans 12 amino acids. V was clipped by 6 bases and J by 3 bases; unmatched bases: 0. Here the CDR3 DNA reads TGTGCCAGTAGGGACAGGGGCTACGAGCAGTACTTC. Translating gives CASRDRGYEQYF.

This clone was seen only a few times. This chain links TRBV18 with TRBJ1-1; possible D gene TRBD1, 6 bases. Germline assignment: CDR1 KGHSH and CDR2 LQKENI. The CDR3 consists of 13 residues. V lost 4 bases and J 3 bases, leaving 9 bases between the germline ends. The CDR3 DNA reads TGTGCCAGCTCACAACAGGGAGACACTGAAGCTTTCTTT. Encoded protein: CASSQQGDTEAFF. Full variable domain (missing parts from reference TRBV18 and TRBJ1-1): NAGVMQNPRHLVRRRGQEARLRCSPMKGHSHVYWYRQLPEEGLKFMVYLQKENIIDESGMPKERFSAEFPKEGPSILRIQQVVRGDSAAYFCASSQQGDTEAFFGQGTRLTVV.

This clone appeared once. This rearrangement joins TRBV3-1 (or the pseudogene TRBV3-2) to TRBJ1-5; D is undetermined. V lost 1 base, J lost 0 bases, and 4 bases lay in between. Per germline, CDR1 LGHDT and CDR2 YNNKEL (reference sequence). CDR3 length: 14 residues. CDR3 amino acids: CASSQGHSNQPQHF. Here the CDR3 DNA reads TGTGCCAGCAGCCAAGGGCATAGCAATCAGCCCCAGCATTTT.

The count of this clone is one. The J gene is TRBJ2-3, the V gene TRBV28, with 11 bases matching TRBD2. CDR1 is MDHEN and CDR2 is SYDVKM in the germline V gene. This CDR3 region has 16 residues. Trimming at V came to 1 base and at J to 5 bases, leaving 5 bases not matched to a gene. CDR3 nucleotide sequence: TGTGCCAGCAGTTTATTAGCGGGGGGGCAGGGAGATACGCAGTATTTT. Translated: CASSLLAGGQGDTQYF.

The chain employs TRBV6-5 and TRBJ2-2; no firm D call. This CDR3 is 16 amino acids long. V shed 0 bases and J shed 0 bases, with 8 bases lying between them. CDR1 and CDR2 (germline): MNHEY, SVGAGI. CDR3 in amino acids: CASSYSLNTNTGELFF. The CDR3 nucleotides are TGTGCCAGCAGTTACTCTTTGAACACGAACACCGGGGAGCTGTTTTTT.

The J gene is TRBJ2-3, the V gene TRBV7-9, with TRBD1 identical over 9 bases. J lost 4 bases, V lost 8 bases, and 10 bases had no gene match. The CDR3 spans 15 residues. Germline V lookup: CDR1 SEHNR, CDR2 FQNEAQ (reference sequence). This CDR3 reads CASLLTGTGSDTQYF. CDR3 DNA sequence: TGTGCCAGCTTACTAACCGGGACAGGGTCAGATACGCAGTATTTT.

This clone came up a few times. The rearrangement links TRBV19 to TRBJ1-5, with D possibly being TRBD1 (6 bases). The length of the CDR3 is 14 residues. The V and J ends lost 6 bases and 3 bases respectively, with 12 bases between them. The germline V gene has CDR1 LNHDA and CDR2 SQIVND (reference sequence). CDR3 in DNA: TGTGCCAGTAGCCCCCGGGACACCAATCAGCCCCAGCATTTT. Amino acids: CASSPRDTNQPQHF.

The rearrangement links TRBV7-8 to TRBJ1-4, with 7 positions matching TRBD1. Losses at the gene ends were 5 bases for V and 2 bases for J; bases not matched to a gene: 8. CDR3 size: 16 residues. The germline gives CDR1 SGHVS, CDR2 FQNEAQ. The CDR3: CASSDRVGRTNEKLFF. The DNA for the CDR3 is TGTGCCAGCAGCGACAGGGTGGGGAGGACTAATGAAAAACTGTTTTTT.

The J gene is TRBJ1-2, the V gene TRBV4-1; TRBD1 is a possible D gene (5 bases). Deletions cut 3 bases from V and 8 bases from J, with 19 bases between. CDR1 and CDR2 from the germline V gene are MGHRA and YSYEKL. CDR3 length: 15 amino acids. CDR3 sequence reads: CASSHLGGATGGYTF. CDR3 DNA sequence: TGCGCCAGCAGCCACTTAGGAGGGGCTACGGGAGGCTACACCTTC.

The DNA for the CDR3 is TGTGCCAGCAGCCAATCTAGCACAGATACGCAGTATTTT. Translation gives CASSQSSTDTQYF. The genes are TRBV3-1 (or the pseudogene TRBV3-2) and TRBJ2-3; no definite D call. The CDR3 has 13 residues. The germline gives CDR1 LGHDT, CDR2 YNNKEL (reference sequence). Trimming shortened V by 2 bases and J by 0 bases, and 3 bases separated the two germline ends.

The chain carries TRBV29-1 and TRBJ2-7, with D maybe TRBD2 (6 bases). In germline, CDR1 is SQVTM, CDR2 ANQGSEA. This CDR3 contains 12 residues. Deletions cut 4 bases from V and 2 bases from J, with 9 bases between. The CDR3 region is CSVGPGAYEQYF. CDR3 bases: TGCAGCGTTGGACCGGGGGCCTACGAGCAGTACTTC.

The chain carries TRBV5-1 and TRBJ2-3, with TRBD2 matching 13 bases. There are 17 residues in the CDR3. Germline trimming cut 4 bases from V and 5 bases from J; bases unmatched to any gene: 10. From germline, CDR1 is SGHRS and CDR2 YFSETQ. The CDR3 nucleotides are TGCGCCAGCAGCGCCGGACTAGCGGGGGTGCAGGAAGATACGCAGTATTTT. As protein: CASSAGLAGVQEDTQYF.

This chain uses TRBV19 with TRBJ1-5; TRBD1 might be the D (5 bases). Germline V gene sequence: CDR1 LNHDA, CDR2 SQIVND (reference sequence). The V and J ends lost 7 bases and 2 bases respectively, with 12 bases between them. The CDR3 runs to 14 residues. CDR3 DNA sequence: TGTGCCAGTAATAGTGACAGACGCAATCAGCCCCAGCATTTT. Translating it yields CASNSDRRNQPQHF.

This chain links TRBV6-5 with TRBJ1-2, with 12 bases that match TRBD1. V was pared by 5 bases and J by 5 bases, with 6 bases of the junction left unmatched. Germline assignment: CDR1 MNHEY and CDR2 SVGAGI. The CDR3 consists of 15 residues. CDR3 sequence: CASSPGQGAYYGYTF. CDR3 nucleotides: TGTGCCAGCAGTCCGGGACAGGGGGCCTATTATGGCTACACCTTC.

This chain uses TRBV29-1 with TRBJ2-2; unclear D gene. V lost 4 bases and J 0 bases, leaving 9 bases between the germline ends. CDR1 and CDR2 from the germline V gene are SQVTM and ANQGSEA. This CDR3 comprises 14 residues. The CDR3 is CSVARGTNTGELFF. The CDR3 region has the DNA TGCAGCGTTGCCCGCGGAACGAACACCGGGGAGCTGTTTTTT.